A single sample gave rise to the 17 T cell receptor beta chains below, sequenced in a study of blood T cell repertoires in COVID-19. TCRdb keeps only in-frame clones here, not all; method: immunoSEQ multiplex PCR. The data contain some 70,000 clones, about 91% of them seen just once; the ten biggest clones take up around 6.4%. The sequenced material came from peripheral blood. The receptors originated from a woman in her seventies with acute or convalescent COVID-19.

In its sample, this clone was seen once. The V and J genes are TRBV30 and TRBJ1-2; possible D gene TRBD1, 5 bases. The CDR3 runs to 13 residues. V lost 7 bases and J lost 4, with 16 bases in between. CDR1 is GTSNPN and CDR2 is SVGIG in the germline V gene (reference sequence). The CDR3 is CASSPGTTYGYTF. The CDR3 coding sequence is TGTGCCTCGTCGCCCGGGACTACCTATGGCTACACCTTC.

The chain carries TRBV5-6 and TRBJ1-1; 9 nucleotides line up with TRBD1. The CDR3 sequence is 16 residues long. Trimming cost V 4 bases and J 4 bases; bases outside gene matches: 11. The V gene's germline CDR1 is SGHDT and CDR2 YYEEEE. Written as DNA, the CDR3 is TGTGCCAGCAGCCAACGGACAGGGGTTGGGAGCACTGAAGCTTTCTTT. Translation: CASSQRTGVGSTEAFF.

V usage is TRBV11-2 and J usage is TRBJ1-2; D remains ambiguous. Trimming took off 5 bases at V and 5 bases at J, with 9 bases between the two ends. Per the germline V gene, CDR1 is SGHAT and CDR2 is FQNNGV. CDR3 length: 12 amino acids. In nucleotides, the CDR3 is TGTGCCAGCAGCGCTCGGGAATATGGCTACACCTTC. Protein: CASSAREYGYTF.

This clone was detected only once. This chain links TRBV14 with TRBJ1-3, with D hard to call. V lost 0 bases to trimming and J lost 4 bases, with 4 bases between them. Germline CDR1 SGHDN, CDR2 FVKESK. This CDR3 is built from 13 residues. CDR3 nucleotides: TGTGCCAGCAGCCAAGAACGGGGAAACACCATATATTTT. It encodes CASSQERGNTIYF.

The chain joins TRBV5-1 to TRBJ1-1; 7 nucleotides line up with TRBD1. V lost 2 bases, J lost 0 bases, and 4 bases stayed unmatched. Germline-derived CDR1 and CDR2 are SGHRS and YFSETQ. CDR3 length: 15 amino acids. This CDR3 is CASSLETGMNTEAFF. In DNA form, the CDR3 reads TGCGCCAGCAGCTTAGAGACAGGGATGAACACTGAAGCTTTCTTT.

The J gene is TRBJ2-7, the V gene TRBV7-2; 9 nucleotides match TRBD1. After removal of 6 bases from V and 0 bases from J, the junction contained 3 bases not matched to a gene. CDR3 length equals 14 residues. Per germline, CDR1 SGHTA and CDR2 FQGNSA. CDR3 protein: CASRETGGSYEQYF. DNA for the CDR3: TGTGCCAGCAGGGAGACAGGGGGCTCCTACGAGCAGTACTTC.

J is TRBJ1-2 and V is TRBV28; 10 bases agree with TRBD1. The germline CDR1 and CDR2 sequences are MDHEN and SYDVKM. The CDR3 covers 16 residues. The V segment lost 5 bases and the J segment 7 bases; nucleotides outside the gene matches: 13. The chain's CDR3 is CASSGTLDRGGGGYTF. The CDR3 region has the DNA TGTGCCAGCAGTGGAACCTTGGACAGGGGGGGCGGTGGCTACACCTTC.

J is TRBJ1-5 and V is TRBV5-6; 8 nucleotides agree with TRBD1. The germline CDR1 and CDR2 sequences are SGHDT and YYEEEE. J gave up 1 base and V 3 bases, and 15 bases lay outside the gene matches. This CDR3 is 19 amino acids long. This CDR3 is CASSYNQAGGRWSNQPQHF. CDR3 coding DNA: TGTGCCAGCAGCTATAACCAAGCAGGGGGCCGGTGGAGCAATCAGCCCCAGCATTTT.

The chain recombines TRBV6-5 with TRBJ1-2; D is possibly TRBD1 (6 bases). V shed 2 bases and J shed 1 base, with 14 bases lying between them. Germline V gene sequence: CDR1 MNHEY, CDR2 SVGAGI. The CDR3 loop spans 16 amino acids. The CDR3: CASSYPVRDNNYGYTF. For the CDR3, the DNA is TGTGCCAGCAGTTACCCGGTCCGGGACAATAACTATGGCTACACCTTC.

The CDR3, as DNA: TGTGCCAGCAGCCTGGGGGGGGGCAATCAGCCCCAGCATTTT. It encodes CASSLGGGNQPQHF. The V and J genes are TRBV5-4 and TRBJ1-5, with D possibly matching TRBD1 (5 bases). Germline CDR1 and CDR2: SGHNT and YYREEE (reference sequence). V was pared by 4 bases and J by 2 bases, with 10 bases between. The CDR3 is 14 residues long.

This clone was found a few times. The chain employs TRBV6-6 and TRBJ2-7; D is possibly TRBD1 (5 bases). From germline, CDR1 is MNHNY and CDR2 SVGAGI (reference sequence). V lost 10 bases and J 0 bases, leaving 13 bases between the germline ends. This CDR3 contains 13 residues. In nucleotides, the CDR3 is TGTGCCACCTCTGTACAGGACTCCTACGAGCAGTACTTC. This gives the protein CATSVQDSYEQYF.

J is TRBJ2-7 and V is TRBV27; perhaps TRBD1 as D (5 bases). The germline V gene encodes CDR1 MNHEY and CDR2 SMNVEV (reference sequence). V was pared by 1 base and J by 6 bases, with 13 bases between. The CDR3 is 14 residues long. CDR3 sequence (DNA): TGTGCCAGCAGTTTATGGGTTGGGGCATCCGAGCAGTACTTC. The encoded protein is CASSLWVGASEQYF.

This clone was counted a single time. The chain is built from TRBV5-1 and TRBJ2-1; the match to TRBD2 covers 8 bases. Germline V gives CDR1 SGHRS, CDR2 YFSETQ. CDR3 length: 16 amino acids. V trimming: 1 base; J trimming: 8 bases; junction bases outside the gene matches: 11. In DNA, the CDR3 is TGCGCCAGCAGCTTGTCGGGCGGGGGGCTGAGGGATGAGCAGTTCTTC. Protein product: CASSLSGGGLRDEQFF.

The J gene is TRBJ2-1, the V gene TRBV4-3; 12 nucleotides line up with TRBD2. The CDR3 length is 20 residues. V lost 0 bases to trimming and J lost 0 bases; unmatched junction nucleotides: 9. The germline V gene has CDR1 LGHNA and CDR2 YSLEER. The chain's CDR3 is CASSQDRGLAGPSSYNEQFF. CDR3 bases: TGCGCCAGCAGCCAAGATCGTGGACTAGCGGGGCCCAGCTCCTACAATGAGCAGTTCTTC.

This rearrangement joins TRBV28 to TRBJ1-5; D is uncertain. This CDR3 spans 12 amino acids. Germline CDR1 and CDR2: MDHEN and SYDVKM. Trimming shortened V by 7 bases and J by 1 base, and 5 bases separated the two germline ends. CDR3 sequence: CASMRSNQPQHF. CDR3 sequence (DNA): TGTGCCAGCATGCGGAGCAATCAGCCCCAGCATTTT.

The chain employs TRBV6-4 and TRBJ2-7; the match to TRBD2 covers 10 bases. This CDR3 is built from 15 residues. CDR1 MRHNA and CDR2 SNTAGT come from the germline V gene. The CDR3 protein is CVKQIGLAGDYEQYF. The CDR3 DNA is TGTGTTAAGCAAATTGGGCTAGCGGGAGACTACGAGCAGTACTTC.

The chain employs TRBV30 and TRBJ1-1; D is uncertain. V dropped 1 base and J dropped 3 bases, with 9 bases sitting between them. The CDR3 totals 13 residues. Germline CDR1 is GTSNPN and CDR2 is SVGIG (reference sequence). CDR3 DNA sequence: TGTGCCTGGAGTGACCGAAGAGACACTGAAGCTTTCTTT. This gives the protein CAWSDRRDTEAFF.